The 7 T cell receptor beta chains below come from one sample, sequenced in a study of blood T cell repertoires in COVID-19. Repertoires were generated with immunoSEQ multiplex PCR, while TCRdb's copy carries only in-frame clones and drops some. The sample has approximately 24,000 clones, roughly 88% seen once; the top ten hold roughly 15%. Sequenced material: peripheral blood. These receptors all stem from a man in his 70s with acute or convalescent COVID-19.

The chain joins TRBV6-4 to TRBJ2-1, with TRBD2 matching over 10 bases. CDR1 is MRHNA, CDR2 SNTAGT, per germline. The CDR3 length is 15 residues. Trimming at V came to 5 bases and at J to 9 bases, leaving 10 bases not matched to a gene. The CDR3 sequence is CASSSSGRGVGEQFF. For the CDR3, the DNA is TGTGCCAGCAGTTCGAGCGGGAGGGGAGTCGGTGAGCAGTTCTTC.

This chain uses TRBV28 with TRBJ1-2, with 9 positions matching TRBD1. J was trimmed by 7 bases and V by 3 bases; bases with no gene match: 6. Germline V CDR1 and CDR2: MDHEN, SYDVKM. The CDR3 is 14 amino acids. In DNA form, the CDR3 reads TGTGCCAGCAGTTTTGTTGGACAGGGGTTTGGCTACACCTTC. Amino acid sequence: CASSFVGQGFGYTF.

The chain has TRBV4-2 and TRBJ2-7, with 9 bases fitting TRBD2. Germline V gene lookup returns CDR1 LGHNA and CDR2 YNFKEQ. V shed 0 bases, J shed 3 bases, and the junction held 15 bases outside the gene matches. CDR3 size: 19 residues. CDR3 region: CASSQDFDSGRVAGYEQYF. CDR3 DNA sequence: TGTGCCAGCAGCCAAGATTTTGATAGCGGGAGAGTTGCGGGCTACGAGCAGTACTTC.

J is TRBJ2-3 and V is TRBV2; 15 bases are a match to TRBD2. This CDR3 comprises 16 residues. Germline V gene sequence: CDR1 SNHLY, CDR2 FYNNEI. V dropped 8 bases and J dropped 3; count of bases not matched to a gene: 6. The CDR3 DNA reads TGTGCCAGCTTCGCCGGGACTAGCGGGGGGACAGATACGCAGTATTTT. Translated: CASFAGTSGGTDTQYF.

The J gene is TRBJ2-3, the V gene TRBV7-9; possibly TRBD1 for D (5 bases). The CDR3 sequence is 15 residues long. Trimming took 4 bases from V and 0 from J, leaving 11 bases between them. Germline loops: CDR1 SEHNR, CDR2 FQNEAQ (reference sequence). The CDR3 spells CASSSQGSSTDTQYF. CDR3 sequence (DNA): TGTGCCAGCAGCTCCCAGGGTAGTAGCACAGATACGCAGTATTTT.

The chain joins TRBV2 to TRBJ2-7; TRBD2 matches at 11 bases. The germline CDR1 and CDR2 sequences are SNHLY and FYNNEI. This CDR3 has 15 residues. The junction had 7 bases not matched to a gene; V was cut back by 7 bases and J by 2 bases. The CDR3: CASTYGTSGPYEQYF. Written as DNA, the CDR3 is TGTGCCAGCACTTACGGGACTAGCGGACCCTACGAGCAGTACTTC.

V is TRBV5-4 and J is TRBJ1-2, with D tentatively TRBD1 (6 bases). V shed 4 bases and J shed 4 bases, with 17 bases lying between them. This CDR3 comprises 15 residues. CDR1 and CDR2 from the germline V gene are SGHNT and YYREEE (reference sequence). For the CDR3, the DNA is TGTGCCAGCAGCATTACAGGGTCGCCATTCTATGGCTACACCTTC. This translates into CASSITGSPFYGYTF.